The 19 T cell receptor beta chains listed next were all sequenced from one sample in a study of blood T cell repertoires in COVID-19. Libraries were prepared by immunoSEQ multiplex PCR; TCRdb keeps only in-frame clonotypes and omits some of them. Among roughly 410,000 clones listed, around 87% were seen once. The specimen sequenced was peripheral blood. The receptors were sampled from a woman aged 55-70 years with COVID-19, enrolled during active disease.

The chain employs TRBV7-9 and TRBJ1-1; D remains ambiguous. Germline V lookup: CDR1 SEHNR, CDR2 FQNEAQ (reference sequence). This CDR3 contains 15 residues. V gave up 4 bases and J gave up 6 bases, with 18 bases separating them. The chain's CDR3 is CASSSRRPEYAEAFF. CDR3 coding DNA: TGTGCCAGCAGCTCGAGGAGACCGGAGTACGCTGAAGCTTTCTTT.

This chain's CDR3 is CASSQYTGGPETQYF. The CDR3 nucleotides read TGCGCCAGCAGCCAATATACAGGGGGCCCAGAGACCCAGTACTTC. This chain connects TRBV4-1 to TRBJ2-5, with 9 bases that match TRBD1. The V segment lost 2 bases and the J segment 4 bases; nucleotides outside the gene matches: 5. The CDR3 runs to 15 residues. CDR1 MGHRA and CDR2 YSYEKL come from the germline V gene.

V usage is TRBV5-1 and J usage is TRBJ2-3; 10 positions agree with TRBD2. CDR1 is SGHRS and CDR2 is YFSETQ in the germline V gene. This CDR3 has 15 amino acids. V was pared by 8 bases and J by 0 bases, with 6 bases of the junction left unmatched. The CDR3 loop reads CASTSSGGSTDTQYF. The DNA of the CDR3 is TGCGCCAGTACCTCTAGCGGGGGTAGCACAGATACGCAGTATTTT.

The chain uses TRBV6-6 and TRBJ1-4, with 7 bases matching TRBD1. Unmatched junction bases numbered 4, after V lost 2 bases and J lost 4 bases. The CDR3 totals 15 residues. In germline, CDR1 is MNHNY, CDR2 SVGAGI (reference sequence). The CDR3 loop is CASSYLDRYNEKLFF. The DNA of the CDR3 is TGTGCCAGCAGTTACCTGGACAGGTATAATGAAAAACTGTTTTTT.

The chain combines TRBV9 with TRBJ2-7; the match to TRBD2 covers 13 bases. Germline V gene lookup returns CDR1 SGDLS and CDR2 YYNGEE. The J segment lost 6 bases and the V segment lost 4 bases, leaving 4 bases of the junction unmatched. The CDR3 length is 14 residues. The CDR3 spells CASSSGTSGIEQYF. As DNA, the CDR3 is TGTGCCAGCAGCTCCGGGACTAGCGGGATCGAGCAGTACTTC.

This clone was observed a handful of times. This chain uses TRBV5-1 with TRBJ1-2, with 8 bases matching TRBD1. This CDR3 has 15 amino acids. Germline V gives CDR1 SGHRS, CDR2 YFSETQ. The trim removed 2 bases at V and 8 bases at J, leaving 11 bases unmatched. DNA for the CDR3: TGCGCCAGCAGCTTTAAAAGTGGACAGGGACGAGGCTACACCTTC. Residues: CASSFKSGQGRGYTF.

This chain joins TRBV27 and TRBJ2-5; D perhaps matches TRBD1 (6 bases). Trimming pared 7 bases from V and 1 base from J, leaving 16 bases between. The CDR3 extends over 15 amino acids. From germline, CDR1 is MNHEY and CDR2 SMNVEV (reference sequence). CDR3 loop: CASKPLGAAQETQYF. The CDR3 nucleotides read TGTGCCAGCAAACCACTGGGGGCCGCCCAAGAGACCCAGTACTTC.

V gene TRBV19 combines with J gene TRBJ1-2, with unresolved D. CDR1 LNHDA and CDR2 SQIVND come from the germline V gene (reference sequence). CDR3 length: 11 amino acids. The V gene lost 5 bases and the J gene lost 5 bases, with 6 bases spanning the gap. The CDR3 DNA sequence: TGTGCCAGTAGTCGTGCGTATGGCTACACCTTC. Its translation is CASSRAYGYTF.

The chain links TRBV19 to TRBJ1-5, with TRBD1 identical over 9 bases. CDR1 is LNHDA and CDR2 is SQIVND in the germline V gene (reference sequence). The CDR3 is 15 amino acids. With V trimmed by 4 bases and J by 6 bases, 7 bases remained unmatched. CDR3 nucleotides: TGTGCCAGTAGTACGCCGGGACAGGGCGGTCAGCCCCAGCATTTT. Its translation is CASSTPGQGGQPQHF.

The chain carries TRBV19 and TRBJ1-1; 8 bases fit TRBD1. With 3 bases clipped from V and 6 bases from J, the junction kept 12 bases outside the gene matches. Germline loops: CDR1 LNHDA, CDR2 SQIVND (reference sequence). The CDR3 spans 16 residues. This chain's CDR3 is CASSMRYRGENAEAFF. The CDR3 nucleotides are TGTGCCAGTAGTATGAGATACAGGGGGGAAAACGCTGAAGCTTTCTTT.

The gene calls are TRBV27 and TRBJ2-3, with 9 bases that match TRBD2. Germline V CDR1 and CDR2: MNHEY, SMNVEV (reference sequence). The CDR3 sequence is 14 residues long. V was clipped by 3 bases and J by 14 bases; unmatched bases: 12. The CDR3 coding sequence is TGTGCCAGCAGTTTCCGGACTAGCGACCCTAGATGGTATTTT. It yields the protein CASSFRTSDPRWYF.

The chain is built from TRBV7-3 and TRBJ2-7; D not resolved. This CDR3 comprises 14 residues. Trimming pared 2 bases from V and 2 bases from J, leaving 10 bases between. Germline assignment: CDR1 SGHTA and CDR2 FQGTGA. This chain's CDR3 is CASSLLAGPYEQYF. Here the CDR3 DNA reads TGTGCCAGCAGCTTATTGGCAGGCCCCTACGAGCAGTACTTC.

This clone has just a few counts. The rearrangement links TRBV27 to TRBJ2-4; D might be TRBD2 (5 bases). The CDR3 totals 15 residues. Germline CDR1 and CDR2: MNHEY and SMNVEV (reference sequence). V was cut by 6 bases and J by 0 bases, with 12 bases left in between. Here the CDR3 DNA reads TGTGCCAGCAGCCGCCCCGGACTAGCCAAAAACATTCAGTACTTC. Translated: CASSRPGLAKNIQYF.

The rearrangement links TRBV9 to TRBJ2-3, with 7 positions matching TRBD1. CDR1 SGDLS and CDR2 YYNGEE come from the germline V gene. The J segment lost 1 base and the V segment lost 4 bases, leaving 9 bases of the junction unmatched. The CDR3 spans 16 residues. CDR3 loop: CASSPGQAHRTDTQYF. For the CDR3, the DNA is TGTGCCAGCAGCCCAGGACAGGCACACCGCACAGATACGCAGTATTTT.

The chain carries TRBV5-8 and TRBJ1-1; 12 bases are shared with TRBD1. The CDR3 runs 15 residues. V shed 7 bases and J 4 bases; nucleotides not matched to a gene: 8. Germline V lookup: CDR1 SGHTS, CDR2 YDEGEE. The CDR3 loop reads CASPRDRGRGTEAFF. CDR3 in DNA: TGTGCCAGCCCTAGGGACAGGGGGCGCGGCACTGAAGCTTTCTTT.

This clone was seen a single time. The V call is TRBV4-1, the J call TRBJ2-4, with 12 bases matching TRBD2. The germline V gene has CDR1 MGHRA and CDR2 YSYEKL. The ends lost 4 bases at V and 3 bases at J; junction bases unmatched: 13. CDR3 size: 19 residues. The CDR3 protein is CASSLPTRTSGEFKNIQYF. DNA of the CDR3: TGCGCCAGCAGCCTGCCCACTCGGACTAGCGGGGAGTTCAAAAACATTCAGTACTTC.

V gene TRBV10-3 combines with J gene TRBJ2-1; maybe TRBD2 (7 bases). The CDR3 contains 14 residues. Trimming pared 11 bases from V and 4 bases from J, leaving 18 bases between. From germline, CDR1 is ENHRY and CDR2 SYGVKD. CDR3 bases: TGTGCCCACGGACCGGGGGGCCTATACAATGAGCAGTTCTTC. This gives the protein CAHGPGGLYNEQFF.

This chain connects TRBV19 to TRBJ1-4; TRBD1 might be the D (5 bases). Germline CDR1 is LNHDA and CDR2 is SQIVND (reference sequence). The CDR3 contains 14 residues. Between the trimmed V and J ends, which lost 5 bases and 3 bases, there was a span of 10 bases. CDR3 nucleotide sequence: TGTGCCAGTAGTTTCAGACAGTCTAATGAAAAACTGTTTTTT. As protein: CASSFRQSNEKLFF.

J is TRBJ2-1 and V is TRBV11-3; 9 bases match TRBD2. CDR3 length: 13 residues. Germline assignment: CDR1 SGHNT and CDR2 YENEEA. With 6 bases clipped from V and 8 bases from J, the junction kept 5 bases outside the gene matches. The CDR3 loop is CASSGTSRDEQFF. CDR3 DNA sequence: TGTGCCAGCAGTGGGACTAGCAGGGATGAGCAGTTCTTC.